A single TCR beta chain is shown here with its context. Its antigen is not identified. The data were obtained in a study of CD8+CD57+ T cells in acquired aplastic anemia. Looking at the study overall: Yields of DNA that came from sorted CD4+ and CD8+ cells averaged approximately 3.5 ug. The study, taken as a whole, reports: The study found no significant CD8+ Simpson's diversity difference between patients and controls. Roughly 28 was the count of CD8+ CDR3 sequences that patients shared with controls.

Per germline, CDR1 MGHRA and CDR2 YSYEKL. V shed 3 bases, J shed 8 bases, and the junction held 10 bases outside the gene matches. CDR3 length: 16 residues. Profiling of TCR beta VDJ combinations and CDR3 sequences used genomic DNA as template. TCRdb reanalysed the reads using MiXCR and keeps one entry per CDR3 protein. The sample includes around 180,000 distinct CDR3 sequences, less than 65% of them seen just once. V is TRBV4-1 and J is TRBJ2-2; 9 positions match TRBD2. The source material was sorted CD4+, CD8+, or CD8+CD57+ T cells (not recorded which) from PBMCs. The clonotype was recovered from a human donor with severe aplastic anemia or a healthy control (not recorded which). The CDR3 nucleotides are TGCGCCAGCAGCCAGCAGTCCACTAGCGGGTTTGGGGAGCTGTTTTTT. It codes for CASSQQSTSGFGELFF.